Sequencing of this T cell receptor (beta chain) was carried out in a study of CD8+CD57+ T cells in acquired aplastic anemia. Study-wide results and caveats: Patients versus controls showed no significant CD8+ Simpson's diversity difference.

TCR beta VDJ and CDR3 profiles were obtained from a genomic DNA template. Via MiXCR, TCRdb re-called the reads, giving one row per CDR3 protein. The data hold about 160,000 distinct CDR3 sequences, with around 50% observed a single time. The sample holds many counts of this clonotype. The antigen remains undetermined. Sequencing involved patients with CD8+CD57+ cell expansion previously shown by flow cytometry. Severe acquired aplastic anemia was diagnosed in all patients. At blood sampling, none of the patients had yet received therapy. Germline CDR1 SNHLY, CDR2 FYNNEI. The ends lost 3 bases at V and 6 bases at J; junction bases unmatched: 4. The CDR3 totals 14 residues.

This chain uses TRBV2 with TRBJ2-2, with 7 bases fitting TRBD1. The sequencing input was sorted CD4+, CD8+, or CD8+CD57+ T cells (not recorded which) from PBMCs. This sequence was found in a human donor with aplastic anemia. The CDR3 sequence is CASSDRQGSGELFF. CDR3 in DNA: TGTGCCAGCAGTGATCGACAGGGATCCGGGGAGCTGTTTTTT.